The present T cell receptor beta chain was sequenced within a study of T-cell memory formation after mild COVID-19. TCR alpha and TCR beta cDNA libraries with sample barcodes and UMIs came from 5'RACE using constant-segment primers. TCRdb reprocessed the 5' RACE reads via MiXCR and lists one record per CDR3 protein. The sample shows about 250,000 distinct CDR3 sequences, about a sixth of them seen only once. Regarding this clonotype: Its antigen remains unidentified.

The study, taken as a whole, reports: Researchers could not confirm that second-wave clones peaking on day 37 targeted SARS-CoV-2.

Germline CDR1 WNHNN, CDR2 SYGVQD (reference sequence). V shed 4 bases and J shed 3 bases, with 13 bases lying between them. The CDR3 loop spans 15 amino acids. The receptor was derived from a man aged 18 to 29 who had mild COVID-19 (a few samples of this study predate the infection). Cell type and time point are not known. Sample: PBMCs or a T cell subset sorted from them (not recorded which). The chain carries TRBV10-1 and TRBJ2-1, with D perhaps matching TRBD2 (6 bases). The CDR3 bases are TGCGCCAGCAGTGCAGGGACTTGGAGCTACAATGAGCAGTTCTTC. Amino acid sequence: CASSAGTWSYNEQFF.